This T cell receptor beta chain derives from a study of cytomegalovirus exposure and HLA in healthy donors. Comment on this clone: Antigen specificity is unknown.

Study-level results: Most sequenced TCRs were rare (though some public TCRs occurred in many donors). Researchers catalogued around 150 TCR beta chains as cytomegalovirus-associated.

The CDR3 loop spans 16 amino acids. The germline gives CDR1 SGHNT, CDR2 YENEEA. V lost 4 bases and J 5 bases, leaving 17 bases between the germline ends. Assay: immunoSEQ multiplex PCR; the TCRdb copy retains only in-frame clones and omits some. The profile shows over 120,000 clones, around 89% of them singletons. Specimen: PBMCs. This clonotype was obtained from a woman aged 25 to 39 in good health and CMV-seropositive. This chain connects TRBV11-3 to TRBJ2-2; maybe TRBD2 (6 bases). CDR3 loop: CASSSNPLAPTGELFF. DNA for the CDR3: TGTGCCAGCAGCTCGAACCCTCTAGCGCCGACCGGGGAGCTGTTTTTT. The variable domain in full, with the rest retrieved from reference TRBV11-3 and TRBJ2-2, is EAGVVQSPRYKIIEKKQPVAFWCNPISGHNTLYWYLQNLGQGPELLIRYENEEAVDDSQLPKDRFSAERLKGVDSTLKIQPAELGDSAVYLCASSSNPLAPTGELFFGEGSRLTVL.